A single T cell receptor beta chain is shown here with its context. Its antigen is unknown. The data derive from a study of CD8+ T cells in alopecia areata. Study-level results: Scalp clonality, together with expanded CD8+ clones among the top 100, fell significantly with tofacitinib.

Germline V gene lookup returns CDR1 SNHLY and CDR2 FYNNEI. V shed 6 bases and J 0 bases; nucleotides not matched to a gene: 15. This CDR3 has 19 residues. Specified treatment: oral pan-JAK inhibitor, 5-10 mg twice daily. It was cDNA, reverse transcribed from extracted RNA, that served as the sequencing template. TCRdb keeps only in-frame clones here, not all; method: immunoSEQ multiplex PCR. The table lists about 200,000 clones, 35% to 40% of them singletons. V usage is TRBV2 and J usage is TRBJ2-4; 9 nucleotides agree with TRBD1. The clonotype originates from a human donor with alopecia areata. The sequencing here drew on CD4+ T cells sorted from blood, taken between weeks 30 and 35, from a patient treated with tofacitinib. The CDR3 nucleotides are TGTGCCAGCAGCACTACCCGGACAGGGGACCTTTTAGCCAAAAACATTCAGTACTTC. Its protein product is CASSTTRTGDLLAKNIQYF.